This T cell receptor beta chain was sequenced in a study of beta chain bispecific antibodies for T cell cancers. About the research overall: Sequenced cells survived coculture with leukemia lines plus bispecific antibodies.

The CDR3 sequence is 14 residues long. From germline, CDR1 is WSHSY and CDR2 SAAADI. Trimming removed 3 bases from V and 7 bases from J, with 16 bases in between. Libraries carried unique molecular identifiers used for clonotype counts. Each CDR3 protein is one row after TCRdb ran MiXCR on the 5' RACE reads. Of about 8,800 distinct CDR3 sequences in the sample, 2% to 2.5% are singletons; the top ten hold 66%. Findings and limits, study-wide: Normal T cells contributed less of the targeted TRBV signal than the leukemia cells did. Anti-TRBV12 exposure, compared with anti-CD19, reduced the TRBV12-3 proportion of TRBV signal by roughly 99%.

In this sample, this clonotype turned up many times. Antigen unknown. Either OKT3 anti-CD3 antibody or CD3/CD28 beads expanded T cells from blood mononuclear cells over about three days. About 50,000 normal T cells were cocultured with about 50,000 target cells and bispecific antibody. Sequenced here: T cells from a healthy donor cultured with Jurkat leukemia cells, sampled from a culture containing an anti-CD19 bispecific antibody. V and J are TRBV10-2 and TRBJ2-7; D unresolved. The clonotype was recovered from a human donor in good health. Some clones in this sample may be carry-over from other donors' samples. The CDR3 nucleotides are TGCGCCAGCAGTGACCGTGCCGCTGGTCGGGAGCAGTACTTC. Translated: CASSDRAAGREQYF.